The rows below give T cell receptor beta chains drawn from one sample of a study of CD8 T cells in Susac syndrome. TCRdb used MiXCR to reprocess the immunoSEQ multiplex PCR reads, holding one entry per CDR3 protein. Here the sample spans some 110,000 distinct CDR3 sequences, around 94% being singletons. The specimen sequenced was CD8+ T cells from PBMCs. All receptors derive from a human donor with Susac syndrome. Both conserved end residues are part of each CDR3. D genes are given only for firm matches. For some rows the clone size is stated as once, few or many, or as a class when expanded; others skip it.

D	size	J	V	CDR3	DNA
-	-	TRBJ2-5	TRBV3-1	CASSQSVTTGETQYF	TGTGCCAGCAGCCAATCCGTGACTACGGGAGAGACCCAGTACTTC
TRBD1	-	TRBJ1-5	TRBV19	CASSTIPGTGMSNQPQHF	TGTGCCAGTAGTACCATTCCTGGGACAGGTATGAGCAATCAGCCCCAGCATTTT
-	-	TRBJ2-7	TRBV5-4	CASSLDREPTYEQYF	TGTGCCAGCAGCTTGGACAGGGAGCCAACCTACGAGCAGTACTTC
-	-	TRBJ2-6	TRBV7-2	CASSFLSGANVLTF	TGTGCCAGCAGCTTCCTGTCTGGGGCCAACGTCCTGACTTTC
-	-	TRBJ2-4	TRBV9	CASSEDNKNIQYF	TGTGCCAGCAGCGAGGACAACAAAAACATTCAGTACTTC
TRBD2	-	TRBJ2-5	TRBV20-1	CNKAGTSGGQTQYF	TGCAATAAGGCCGGGACTAGCGGGGGCCAGACCCAGTACTTC
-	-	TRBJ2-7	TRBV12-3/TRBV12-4	CASSSRVREQYF	TGTGCCAGCAGTTCGCGGGTGCGGGAGCAGTACTTC
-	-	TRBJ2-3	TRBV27	CASSRDITDTQYF	TGTGCCAGCAGTAGGGACATCACAGATACGCAGTATTTT
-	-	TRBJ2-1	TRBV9	CASSVSVYNEQFF	TGTGCCAGCAGCGTTTCGGTGTACAATGAGCAGTTCTTC
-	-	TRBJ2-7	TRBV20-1	CSAIHDAYEQYF	TGCAGTGCTATTCATGACGCCTACGAGCAGTACTTC
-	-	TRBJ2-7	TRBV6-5	CATQPGWGMEQYF	TGTGCCACCCAACCAGGTTGGGGCATGGAGCAGTACTTC
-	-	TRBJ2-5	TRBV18	CASSPAFQETQYF	TGTGCCAGCTCACCGGCATTCCAAGAGACCCAGTACTTC
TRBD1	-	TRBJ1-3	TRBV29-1	CSVLGQGEGNTIYF	TGCAGCGTGCTAGGACAGGGAGAAGGAAACACCATATATTTT
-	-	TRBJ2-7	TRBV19	CASSMVTGTYEQYF	TGTGCCAGTAGTATGGTTACTGGGACATACGAGCAGTACTTC
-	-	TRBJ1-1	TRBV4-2	CASSQADGMNTEAFF	TGTGCCAGCAGCCAAGCAGATGGGATGAACACTGAAGCTTTCTTT
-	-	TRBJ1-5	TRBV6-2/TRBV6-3	CASSNSRESLWQPQHF	TGTGCCAGCAGTAACTCCAGGGAGTCCCTATGGCAGCCCCAGCATTTT
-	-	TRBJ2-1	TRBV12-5	CASGLVDGGNEQFF	TGTGCTAGTGGTTTGGTGGATGGGGGCAATGAGCAGTTCTTC
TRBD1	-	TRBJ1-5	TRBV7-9	CASSHSTGGSNQPQHF	TGTGCCAGCAGCCACTCGACAGGGGGGAGCAATCAGCCCCAGCATTTT
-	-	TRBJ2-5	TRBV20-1	CSARDRAGPSGTQYF	TGCAGTGCTAGAGATAGGGCGGGGCCCTCCGGGACCCAGTACTTC
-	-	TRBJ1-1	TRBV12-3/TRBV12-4	CASSRLGGTEAFF	TGTGCCAGCAGTCGCCTAGGGGGGACTGAAGCTTTCTTT
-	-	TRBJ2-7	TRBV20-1	CSARGGPRTGTTYEQYF	TGCAGTGCTAGAGGTGGCCCCCGTACAGGGACGACCTACGAGCAGTACTTC
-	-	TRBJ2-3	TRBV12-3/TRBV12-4	CASSFRSGTDTQYF	TGTGCCAGCAGTTTTAGGAGCGGCACAGATACGCAGTATTTT
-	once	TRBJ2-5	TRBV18	CASSPKDSFQETQYF	TGTGCCAGCTCACCGAAGGACAGTTTTCAAGAGACCCAGTACTTC
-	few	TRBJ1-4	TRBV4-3	CASSQDGATNEKLFF	TGCGCCAGCAGCCAAGATGGGGCTACTAATGAAAAACTGTTTTTT
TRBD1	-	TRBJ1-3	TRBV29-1	CSVEDRTGTGNTIYF	TGCAGCGTTGAAGATCGGACAGGGACTGGAAACACCATATATTTT
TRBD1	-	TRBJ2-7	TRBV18	CASSPPDRGYPYEQYF	TGTGCCAGCTCACCCCCGGACAGGGGATACCCCTACGAGCAGTACTTC
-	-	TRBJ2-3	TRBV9	CASSVQGTPTDTQYF	TGTGCCAGCAGCGTCCAGGGGACTCCAACAGATACGCAGTATTTT
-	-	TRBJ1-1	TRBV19	CASSIWETGIEAFF	TGTGCCAGTAGTATATGGGAGACCGGGATTGAAGCTTTCTTT
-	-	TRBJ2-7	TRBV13	CASSLRVAAREQYF	TGTGCCAGCAGCTTACGGGTCGCAGCTCGGGAGCAGTACTTC
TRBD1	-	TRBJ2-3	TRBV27	CASSPGTAALTDTQYF	TGTGCCAGCAGTCCCGGGACAGCCGCACTCACAGATACGCAGTATTTT
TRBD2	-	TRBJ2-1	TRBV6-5	CASSSSVGAGPYNEQFF	TGTGCCAGCAGCTCCTCGGTGGGAGCGGGGCCTTACAATGAGCAGTTCTTC
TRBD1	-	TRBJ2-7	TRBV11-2	CASSYRDSSTYEQYF	TGTGCCAGCAGCTATAGGGACAGTTCGACCTACGAGCAGTACTTC
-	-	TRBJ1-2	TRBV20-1	CSAKGGISANYGYTF	TGCAGTGCTAAAGGAGGGATCTCAGCTAACTATGGCTACACCTTC
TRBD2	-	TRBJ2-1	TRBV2	CASMTGLGSGEQFF	TGTGCCAGCATGACTGGACTAGGTAGCGGTGAGCAGTTCTTC
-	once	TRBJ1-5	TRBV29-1	CSVRPSSDSNQPQHF	TGCAGCGTCCGCCCCTCCTCGGACAGTAATCAGCCCCAGCATTTT
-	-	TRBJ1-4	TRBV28	CASSSTNRDANEKLFF	TGTGCCAGCAGTTCGACCAACAGGGACGCAAATGAAAAACTGTTTTTT
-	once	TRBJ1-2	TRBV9	CASSVSTRDNGNYGYTF	TGTGCCAGCAGCGTCTCAACCCGGGACAACGGTAACTATGGCTACACCTTC
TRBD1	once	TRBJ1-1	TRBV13	CASSSTGGEAFF	TGTGCCAGCAGCTCAACAGGGGGCGAAGCTTTCTTT
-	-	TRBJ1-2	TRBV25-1	CASSDRHLGASYGYTF	TGTGCCAGCAGTGACCGTCACTTGGGGGCAAGCTATGGCTACACCTTC
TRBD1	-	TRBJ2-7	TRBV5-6	CASSSGQGRAEQYF	TGTGCCAGCAGCTCAGGACAGGGACGGGCCGAGCAGTACTTC
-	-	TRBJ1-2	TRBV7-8	CASSPQISARVGYTF	TGTGCCAGCAGCCCGCAAATATCCGCCAGGGTTGGCTACACCTTC
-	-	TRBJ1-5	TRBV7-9	CASSRQGTNQPQHF	TGTGCCAGCAGCCGTCAGGGTACCAATCAGCCCCAGCATTTT
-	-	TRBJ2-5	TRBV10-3	CAISESTTAQETQYF	TGTGCCATCAGTGAGTCGACGACAGCCCAAGAGACCCAGTACTTC
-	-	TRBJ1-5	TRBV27	CASSTGSQPQHF	TGTGCCAGCAGCACAGGGAGCCAGCCCCAGCATTTT
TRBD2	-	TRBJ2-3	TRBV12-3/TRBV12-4	CASSLFGGGPRAPTDTQYF	TGTGCCAGCAGTTTGTTTGGGGGGGGTCCGAGGGCGCCCACAGATACGCAGTATTTT
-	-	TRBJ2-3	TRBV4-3	CASSQGRSPGTDTQYF	TGCGCCAGCAGCCAGGGCCGAAGTCCCGGCACAGATACGCAGTATTTT
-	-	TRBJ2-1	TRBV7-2	CASSTPILPGLHYNEQFF	TGTGCCAGCAGCACACCCATTCTACCGGGACTTCACTACAATGAGCAGTTCTTC
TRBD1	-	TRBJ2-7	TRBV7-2	CASSTGTGRNEQYF	TGTGCCAGCAGCACGGGGACAGGGAGGAACGAGCAGTACTTC
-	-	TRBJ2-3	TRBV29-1	CSVAGTHAQGTQYF	TGCAGCGTTGCGGGTACGCACGCACAAGGCACGCAGTATTTT
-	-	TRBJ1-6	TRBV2	CASSDLTPNNSPLHF	TGTGCCAGCAGTGATCTGACACCCAATAATTCACCCCTCCACTTT
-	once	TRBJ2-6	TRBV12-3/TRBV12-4	CASSLDRANVLTF	TGTGCCAGCAGTCTGGACAGGGCCAACGTCCTGACTTTC
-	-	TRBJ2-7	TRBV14	CASSQEGYEQYF	TGTGCCAGCAGCCAAGAGGGCTACGAGCAGTACTTC
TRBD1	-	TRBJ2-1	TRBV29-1	CSVGRSGQGFEQFF	TGCAGCGTTGGTCGGTCGGGACAGGGGTTTGAGCAGTTCTTC
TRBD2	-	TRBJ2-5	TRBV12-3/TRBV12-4	CASSLVRGGETQYF	TGTGCCAGCAGTTTAGTGCGGGGGGGGGAGACCCAGTACTTC
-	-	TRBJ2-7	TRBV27	CASSLQGFAYEQYF	TGTGCCAGCAGTTTACAGGGTTTCGCCTACGAGCAGTACTTC
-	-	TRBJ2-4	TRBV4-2	CASSQELQGSLAKNIQYF	TGTGCCAGCAGCCAAGAACTCCAGGGGTCCCTAGCCAAAAACATTCAGTACTTC
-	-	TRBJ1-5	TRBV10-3	CAIRRYRVTHPYSNQPQHF	TGTGCCATCAGGAGATACAGGGTGACCCATCCGTATAGCAATCAGCCCCAGCATTTT